This TCR beta chain was recovered during a study of CD8+CD57+ T cells in acquired aplastic anemia. The template for TCR beta VDJ and CDR3 sequence profiling was genomic DNA. TCRdb re-called the reads through MiXCR, storing one row per CDR3 protein. Of approximately 200,000 distinct CDR3 sequences listed, 40% to 60% were seen once; the top ten hold 15% to 20%. Patients chosen for sequencing had CD8+CD57+ cells that had expanded, as shown by flow cytometry. About this clonotype itself: The antigen is not known. This sequence may be a read error, since a much larger clone differs from it by one base.

Study-wide findings and caveats: Patients shared 25 to 35 CD8+ CDR3 sequences with controls.

Between the trimmed V and J ends, which lost 6 bases and 9 bases, there was a span of 14 bases. This CDR3 contains 14 residues. Germline V gene sequence: CDR1 KGHDR, CDR2 SFDVKD. V is TRBV24-1 and J is TRBJ1-6; D call uncertain. The sample consisted of sorted CD4+, CD8+, or CD8+CD57+ T cells (not recorded which) from PBMCs. The TCR comes from a human donor with aplastic anemia. CDR3 sequence reads: CATSTTLWASPLHF. The CDR3 DNA is TGTGCCACCAGTACGACCCTTTGGGCTTCACCCCTCCACTTT.